This T cell receptor beta chain emerged from a study of T cells in Graves' hyperthyroidism and ophthalmopathy. Whole-study findings and limits: Most clonotypes expanded in the thyroid (above 0.001) were also present in blood.

The source of the PBMCs was 9.5 to 10 ml of fresh peripheral blood. TCR beta CDR3 sequences were amplified from RNA transcripts. In the first-round RT-PCR of the TCR CDR3, the HTBI primer set was used. TCRdb independently ran MiXCR on the multiplex PCR reads; one entry per CDR3 protein. Of over 650,000 distinct CDR3 sequences listed, around 15% are singletons. This CDR3 has 14 residues. V trimming: 10 bases; J trimming: 2 bases; junction bases outside the gene matches: 7. CDR1 is KGHSH, CDR2 LQKENI, per germline. This clonotype showed up just a few times. Its antigen remains unidentified. Material for sequencing was blood. The rearrangement uses TRBV18 and TRBJ2-7, with TRBD1 matching 11 bases. The source of this sequence is a man younger than 35 with Graves' hyperthyroidism. As DNA, the CDR3 is TGTGCCACCACCCCGGACAGGGGGCCCTACGAGCAGTACTTC. This gives the protein CATTPDRGPYEQYF. The full variable domain, completed using reference TRBV18 and TRBJ2-7, is NAGVMQNPRHLVRRRGQEARLRCSPMKGHSHVYWYRQLPEEGLKFMVYLQKENIIDESGMPKERFSAEFPKEGPSILRIQQVVRGDSAAYFCATTPDRGPYEQYFGPGTRLTVT.